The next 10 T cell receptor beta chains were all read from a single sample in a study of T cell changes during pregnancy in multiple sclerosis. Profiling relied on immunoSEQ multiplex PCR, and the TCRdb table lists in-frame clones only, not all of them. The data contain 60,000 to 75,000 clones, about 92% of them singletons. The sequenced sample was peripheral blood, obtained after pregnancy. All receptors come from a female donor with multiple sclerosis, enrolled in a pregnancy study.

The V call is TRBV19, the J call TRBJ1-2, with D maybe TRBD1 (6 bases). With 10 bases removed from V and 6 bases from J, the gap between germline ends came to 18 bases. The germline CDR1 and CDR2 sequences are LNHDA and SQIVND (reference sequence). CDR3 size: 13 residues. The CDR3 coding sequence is TGTGCCACCTTTCCGGGACAAGCGGATGGCTACACCTTC. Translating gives CATFPGQADGYTF.

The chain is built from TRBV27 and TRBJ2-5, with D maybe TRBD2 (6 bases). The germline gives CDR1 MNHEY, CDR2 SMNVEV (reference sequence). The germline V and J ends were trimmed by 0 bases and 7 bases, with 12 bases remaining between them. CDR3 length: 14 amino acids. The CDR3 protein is CASSLSVSGRTQYF. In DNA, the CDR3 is TGTGCCAGCAGTTTATCGGTCAGCGGGCGGACCCAGTACTTC.

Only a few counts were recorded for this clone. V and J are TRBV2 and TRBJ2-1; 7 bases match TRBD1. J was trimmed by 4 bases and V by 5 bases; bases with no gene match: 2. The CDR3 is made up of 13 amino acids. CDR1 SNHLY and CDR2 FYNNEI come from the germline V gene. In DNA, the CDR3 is TGTGCCAGCAGTTGGGACAGATACAATGAGCAGTTCTTC. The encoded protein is CASSWDRYNEQFF.

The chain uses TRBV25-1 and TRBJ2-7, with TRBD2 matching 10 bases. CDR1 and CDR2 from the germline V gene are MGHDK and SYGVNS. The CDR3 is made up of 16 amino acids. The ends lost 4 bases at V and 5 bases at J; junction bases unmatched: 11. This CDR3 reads CASSGSSGRAPHEQYF. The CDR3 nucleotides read TGTGCCAGCAGTGGCTCCAGCGGGAGGGCCCCCCACGAGCAGTACTTC.

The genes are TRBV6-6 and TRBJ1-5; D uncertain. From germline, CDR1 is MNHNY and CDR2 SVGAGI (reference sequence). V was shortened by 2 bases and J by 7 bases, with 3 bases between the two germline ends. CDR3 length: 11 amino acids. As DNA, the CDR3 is TGTGCCAGCAGTTACCTCCAGCCCCAGCATTTT. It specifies CASSYLQPQHF.

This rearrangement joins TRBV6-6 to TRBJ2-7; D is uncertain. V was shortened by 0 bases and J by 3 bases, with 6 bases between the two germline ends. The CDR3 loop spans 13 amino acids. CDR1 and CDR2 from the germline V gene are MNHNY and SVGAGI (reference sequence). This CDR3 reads CASSYSHSYEQYF. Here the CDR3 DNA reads TGTGCCAGCAGTTACTCCCACAGCTACGAGCAGTACTTC.

The CDR3 region has the DNA TGTGCCAGTAGCCGAACATGGAACACTGAAGCTTTCTTT. This sequence encodes CASSRTWNTEAFF. The genes are TRBV19 and TRBJ1-1; D is unclear. Germline V lookup: CDR1 LNHDA, CDR2 SQIVND (reference sequence). Trimming left V 6 bases short and J 1 base short, with 9 bases between. This CDR3 is built from 13 residues.

DNA of the CDR3: TGCGCCAGCAGAGAAGCGGGAGGGGGAGAGACCCAGTACTTC. Its translation is CASREAGGGETQYF. The chain combines TRBV5-1 with TRBJ2-5; TRBD2 agrees at 10 bases. Trimming at V came to 5 bases and at J to 4 bases, leaving 5 bases not matched to a gene. Germline V gene sequence: CDR1 SGHRS, CDR2 YFSETQ. This CDR3 contains 14 residues.

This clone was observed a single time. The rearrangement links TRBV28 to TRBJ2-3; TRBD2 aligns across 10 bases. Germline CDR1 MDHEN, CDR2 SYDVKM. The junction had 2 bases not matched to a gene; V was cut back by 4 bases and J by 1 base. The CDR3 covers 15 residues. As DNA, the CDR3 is TGTGCCAGCAGTTCTCTAGCGGGAGGCACAGATACGCAGTATTTT. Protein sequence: CASSSLAGGTDTQYF.

The CDR3 coding sequence is TGTGCCAGTAGTAAGAGGGGGCGGCTTTATAGCAATCAGCCCCAGCATTTT. This sequence encodes CASSKRGRLYSNQPQHF. This chain links TRBV19 with TRBJ1-5; 7 bases match TRBD1. CDR1 and CDR2 from the germline V gene are LNHDA and SQIVND (reference sequence). V lost 4 bases to trimming and J lost 0 bases; unmatched junction nucleotides: 9. This CDR3 region has 17 residues.